This T cell receptor (beta chain) stems from a study of PD-1 blockade in classical Hodgkin lymphoma. General study points: CD4+ TCR diversity, unlike CD8+, rose significantly by C4D1.

Some clones are missing from TCRdb's copy, which holds only in-frame ones; the method was immunoSEQ multiplex PCR. Of around 17,000 clones listed, 85% are singletons. Each patient's relapse followed autologous stem cell transplantation, and brentuximab vedotin exposure varied. Purification of CD4+ T cells from thawed PBMCs was performed via magnetic negative selection. Of note for this clone: Its antigen is unknown.

The germline V gene encodes CDR1 SGHTA and CDR2 FQGTGA. Trimming stripped 4 bases from V and 0 bases from J, with 8 bases between. There are 14 residues in the CDR3. The sequences come from CD4+ T cells from blood, collected at baseline. The source of this sequence is a human donor with classical Hodgkin lymphoma. The chain uses TRBV7-3 and TRBJ2-3, with TRBD1 as a possible D gene (6 bases). The CDR3 sequence: CASSSTGSTDTQYF. The DNA for the CDR3 is TGTGCCAGCAGCTCGACAGGTAGCACAGATACGCAGTATTTT. The variable domain in full, completed from reference TRBV7-3 and TRBJ2-3, reads GAGVSQTPSNKVTEKGKYVELRCDPISGHTALYWYRQSLGQGPEFLIYFQGTGAADDSGLPNDRFFAVRPEGSVSTLKIQRTERGDSAVYLCASSSTGSTDTQYFGPGTRLTVL.